This T cell receptor beta chain appears in the sequencing data of a study of cytomegalovirus exposure and HLA in healthy donors. Across the study: Within the Caucasian-associated ancestry cluster were roughly 82% of the approximately 400 genotyped donors. Points from the study as a whole: Cytomegalovirus status was reportedly diagnosed by the classifier with high specificity and sensitivity. A later analysis, which compared TCR beta chains of equal frequency, found the HLA-associated ones more clonally expanded. A few of the chains that were CMV-associated were confirmed in vitro to be specific for CMV antigens.

With V trimmed by 3 bases and J by 6 bases, 5 bases remained unmatched. The length of the CDR3 is 13 residues. The germline V gene encodes CDR1 SGHDT and CDR2 YYEEEE. Turning to this clone: Antigen specificity is unknown.

The PCR employed 60 Vbeta primers together with 13 Jbeta primers. The protocol was immunoSEQ multiplex PCR, while the TCRdb copy is restricted to in-frame clones and leaves out a portion. The sample consists of some 150,000 clones, around 79% of them appearing once. This clonotype originated in a man aged 35-49 years in good health and CMV-seronegative. The J gene is TRBJ1-2, the V gene TRBV5-6; 7 bases are a match to TRBD1. Specimen: PBMCs. The CDR3 region has the DNA TGTGCCAGCAGCTCGACAGGGACTCATGGCTACACCTTC. This translates into CASSSTGTHGYTF.